The 20 T cell receptor beta chains presented below share a single source sample, sequenced in a study of T cell responses to AZD1222 COVID-19 vaccine. This table comes from immunoSEQ multiplex PCR, and its TCRdb copy is limited to in-frame clones, with some not included. This table has roughly 140,000 clones, 80% to 95% appearing once. The source was peripheral blood, collected 28 days after the second AZD1222 dose. The source is an adult who received the AZD1222 COVID-19 vaccine.

The chain carries TRBV29-1 and TRBJ1-2; D uncertain. The germline CDR1 and CDR2 sequences are SQVTM and ANQGSEA. This CDR3 comprises 11 residues. The V and J ends lost 4 bases and 4 bases respectively, with 7 bases between them. The DNA of the CDR3 is TGCAGCGTTGGATCCGTCTATGGCTACACCTTC. This encodes CSVGSVYGYTF. The full variable domain, in which reference TRBV29-1 and TRBJ1-2 provide the parts outside the CDR3, is SAVISQKPSRDICQRGTSLTIQCQVDSQVTMMFWYRQQPGQSLTLIATANQGSEATYESGFVIDKFPISRPNLTFSTLTVSNMSPEDSSIYLCSVGSVYGYTFGSGTRLTVV.

CDR3 DNA sequence: TGTGCCAGCAGCCCGGCAGGGGACAATCAGCCCCAGCATTTT. It specifies CASSPAGDNQPQHF. This chain connects TRBV7-9 to TRBJ1-5; D may be TRBD1 (6 bases). CDR3 length: 14 residues. Trimming cost V 5 bases and J 3 bases, with 11 bases left between them. The V gene's germline CDR1 is SEHNR and CDR2 FQNEAQ (reference sequence). Based on the CDR3 plus reference TRBV7-9 and TRBJ1-5, the full variable domain is DTGVSQNPRHKITKRGQNVTFRCDPISEHNRLYWYRQTLGQGPEFLTYFQNEAQLEKSRLLSDRFSAERPKGSFSTLEIQRTEQGDSAMYLCASSPAGDNQPQHFGDGTRLSIL.

This rearrangement joins TRBV9 to TRBJ1-3; D call uncertain. Trimming left V 3 bases short and J 0 bases short, with 4 bases between. Germline assignment: CDR1 SGDLS and CDR2 YYNGEE. The CDR3 is 13 residues long. CDR3 in DNA: TGTGCCAGCAGCGGGACCTCTGGAAACACCATATATTTT. As protein: CASSGTSGNTIYF.

The table lists this clone with a count of one. The chain uses TRBV18 and TRBJ2-7, with 9 bases aligning to TRBD1. In germline, CDR1 is KGHSH, CDR2 LQKENI. This CDR3 comprises 16 residues. V was pared by 5 bases and J by 6 bases, with 14 bases of the junction left unmatched. This CDR3 is CASSFLPGTGRVEQYF. CDR3 bases: TGTGCCAGCTCATTCTTACCCGGGACAGGGAGGGTCGAGCAGTACTTC.

V and J are TRBV5-1 and TRBJ2-6; possibly TRBD1 for D (5 bases). Per the germline V gene, CDR1 is SGHRS and CDR2 is YFSETQ. V lost 4 bases and J lost 2, with 19 bases in between. The CDR3 totals 18 residues. CDR3 coding DNA: TGCGCCAGCAGCCCCGGTCCCTCCGTGGGGCCTGGGGCCAACGTCCTGACTTTC. The encoded protein is CASSPGPSVGPGANVLTF.

The chain recombines TRBV19 with TRBJ1-6, with 9 bases aligning to TRBD1. In germline, CDR1 is LNHDA, CDR2 SQIVND (reference sequence). The V and J ends lost 6 bases and 9 bases, in that order; junction bases with no gene match: 6. The CDR3 consists of 14 residues. The CDR3 coding sequence is TGTGCCAGTAGCCCCGGGACAGGGATTTCACCCCTCCACTTT. As protein: CASSPGTGISPLHF.

J is TRBJ2-7 and V is TRBV4-1, with a weak D call TRBD1 (6 bases). The V gene lost 0 bases and the J gene lost 2 bases, with 11 bases spanning the gap. CDR3 length: 15 residues. Germline-derived CDR1 and CDR2 are MGHRA and YSYEKL. The DNA for the CDR3 is TGCGCCAGCAGCCAAGAGACAGGTATGCCCTACGAGCAGTACTTC. Translating it yields CASSQETGMPYEQYF.

CDR3 nucleotides: TGTGCCAGTAGTCCTGGGACCGATAATTCACCCCTCCACTTT. The encoded protein is CASSPGTDNSPLHF. The chain is built from TRBV19 and TRBJ1-6; weak D call: TRBD1 (5 bases). Germline V lookup: CDR1 LNHDA, CDR2 SQIVND (reference sequence). The ends were cut back, 5 bases at V and 5 bases at J, with 10 bases in the middle. The CDR3 covers 14 residues.

The chain combines TRBV3-1 (or the pseudogene TRBV3-2) with TRBJ1-5; TRBD1 matches 9 bases. The CDR3 extends over 17 amino acids. Germline V gives CDR1 LGHDT, CDR2 YNNKEL (reference sequence). The junction had 9 bases not matched to a gene; V was cut back by 1 base and J by 5 bases. The CDR3 here is CASSQGGGQGRDQPQHF. The DNA of the CDR3 is TGTGCCAGCAGCCAAGGGGGGGGACAGGGTCGGGATCAGCCCCAGCATTTT.

DNA for the CDR3: TGTGCCAGCAACCCTAGCGGTTACAATGAGCAGTTCTTC. Its protein product is CASNPSGYNEQFF. V and J are TRBV12-3 or TRBV12-4 and TRBJ2-1; 7 positions agree with TRBD2. Trimming at V came to 7 bases and at J to 4 bases, leaving 4 bases not matched to a gene. This CDR3 has 13 residues.

The V call is TRBV24-1, the J call TRBJ2-1; 10 bases map to TRBD2. Germline V gene data show CDR1 as KGHDR and CDR2 as SFDVKD. After removal of 6 bases from V and 4 bases from J, the junction contained 8 bases not matched to a gene. The CDR3 length is 16 residues. The CDR3 bases are TGTGCCACCAGTAAGACTAGCGGGTTGGGGTACAATGAGCAGTTCTTC. Amino acids: CATSKTSGLGYNEQFF.

CDR3 sequence reads: CASRGGGYTF. The DNA of the CDR3 is TGTGCCAGCAGGGGGGGAGGCTACACCTTC. The V and J genes are TRBV6-5 and TRBJ1-2; TRBD1 might be the D (5 bases). The V end was cut by 6 bases, the J end by 8 bases, with 7 bases between. The CDR3 has 10 residues. The germline V gene encodes CDR1 MNHEY and CDR2 SVGAGI.

This chain joins TRBV18 and TRBJ1-1, with D possibly TRBD1 on 6 matching bases. Trimming took off 6 bases at V and 5 bases at J, with 19 bases between the two ends. CDR3 length: 15 residues. The V gene's germline CDR1 is KGHSH and CDR2 LQKENI. The CDR3 region has the DNA TGTGCCAGCTCCACAATCCGGGGGCGAGTTACTGAAGCTTTCTTT. Amino acid sequence: CASSTIRGRVTEAFF. The whole variable domain, filled in from reference TRBV18 and TRBJ1-1, reads NAGVMQNPRHLVRRRGQEARLRCSPMKGHSHVYWYRQLPEEGLKFMVYLQKENIIDESGMPKERFSAEFPKEGPSILRIQQVVRGDSAAYFCASSTIRGRVTEAFFGQGTRLTVV.

V gene TRBV12-3 or TRBV12-4 combines with J gene TRBJ2-2; D ambiguous. This CDR3 region has 13 residues. V was clipped by 6 bases and J by 6 bases, with 11 bases between them. CDR3 sequence reads: CASRRPAAGELFF. The CDR3 nucleotides are TGTGCCAGCAGGAGACCCGCGGCCGGGGAGCTGTTTTTT.

The gene calls are TRBV19 and TRBJ2-1; 7 bases match TRBD2. With 3 bases clipped from V and 4 bases from J, the junction kept 12 bases outside the gene matches. The CDR3 has 17 amino acids. CDR1 and CDR2 (germline): LNHDA, SQIVND (reference sequence). CDR3 DNA: TGTGCCAGTAGTATGGGGAGGGAGGCCCACCAATACAATGAGCAGTTCTTC. Protein: CASSMGREAHQYNEQFF.

The J gene is TRBJ1-3, the V gene TRBV24-1; D not certain. CDR1 is KGHDR, CDR2 SFDVKD, per germline. CDR3 length: 12 amino acids. Trimming stripped 4 bases from V and 3 bases from J, with 3 bases between. The CDR3 DNA follows: TGTGCCACCAGTGACAGTGGAAACACCATATATTTT. Its translation: CATSDSGNTIYF.

The genes are TRBV4-1 and TRBJ2-7; D might be TRBD1 or TRBD2, each matching 6 bases. Germline V gives CDR1 MGHRA, CDR2 YSYEKL. The V and J ends lost 4 bases and 3 bases respectively, with 13 bases between them. The CDR3 is made up of 14 amino acids. CDR3 loop: CASSPSGADYEQYF. The CDR3 nucleotides read TGCGCCAGCAGCCCCTCGGGGGCCGACTACGAGCAGTACTTC.

This chain links TRBV2 with TRBJ2-1, with 9 bases aligning to TRBD2. This CDR3 comprises 16 residues. The trim removed 6 bases at V and 2 bases at J, leaving 8 bases unmatched. Germline assignment: CDR1 SNHLY and CDR2 FYNNEI. CDR3 sequence: CASRVASGITYNEQFF. The CDR3 DNA follows: TGTGCCAGCAGAGTGGCTAGCGGGATAACCTACAATGAGCAGTTCTTC. The variable domain in full, completed from reference TRBV2 and TRBJ2-1, reads EPEVTQTPSHQVTQMGQEVILRCVPISNHLYFYWYRQILGQKVEFLVSFYNNEISEKSEIFDDQFSVERPDGSNFTLKIRSTKLEDSAMYFCASRVASGITYNEQFFGPGTRLTVL.

This clone is a singleton in its sample. The V gene is TRBV27, the J gene TRBJ2-7; no clear D gene. This CDR3 comprises 12 residues. Germline CDR1 is MNHEY and CDR2 is SMNVEV (reference sequence). Trimming shortened V by 0 bases and J by 9 bases, and 9 bases separated the two germline ends. For the CDR3, the DNA is TGTGCCAGCAGTTTATCAGGCCTCCGGCAGTACTTC. It translates to CASSLSGLRQYF.

This clone has a single count. The chain combines TRBV10-3 with TRBJ2-7, with D maybe TRBD2 (5 bases). Trimming cost V 3 bases and J 5 bases, with 14 bases left between them. In germline, CDR1 is ENHRY, CDR2 SYGVKD. The CDR3 consists of 14 residues. The CDR3 nucleotides read TGTGCCATCAGTGATGGACGGTTCGGGGACGAGCAGTACTTC. Protein sequence: CAISDGRFGDEQYF.